A single sample gave rise to the 9 T cell receptor beta chains below, sequenced in a study of T cell changes during pregnancy in multiple sclerosis. The data were produced by immunoSEQ multiplex PCR, yet TCRdb's version contains in-frame clones alone and is incomplete. The sample includes some 99,000 clones, 85% to 95% seen only once; the top ten take 0.99%. The input for sequencing was peripheral blood, taken after pregnancy. Source of these receptors: a female donor with multiple sclerosis, enrolled in a pregnancy study.

V and J are TRBV28 and TRBJ1-1, with D uncertain. Germline lookup yields CDR1 MDHEN and CDR2 SYDVKM. V was trimmed by 3 bases and J by 4 bases, leaving 9 bases between them. This CDR3 has 13 residues. The CDR3 spells CASSFSGSTEAFF. CDR3 coding DNA: TGTGCCAGCAGTTTCTCGGGGTCCACTGAAGCTTTCTTT. Using reference TRBV28 and TRBJ1-1 for the parts outside the CDR3, the full variable domain is DVKVTQSSRYLVKRTGEKVFLECVQDMDHENMFWYRQDPGLGLRLIYFSYDVKMKEKGDIPEGYSVSREKKERFSLILESASTNQTSMYLCASSFSGSTEAFFGQGTRLTVV.

This chain uses TRBV6-1 with TRBJ2-3, with D possibly being TRBD1 (6 bases). The ends were cut back, 9 bases at V and 3 bases at J, with 13 bases in the middle. The CDR3 consists of 13 residues. Germline V CDR1 and CDR2: MNHNS, SASEGT. CDR3 sequence: CASSPGETDTQYF. For the CDR3, the DNA is TGTGCCAGTTCCCCAGGGGAAACAGATACGCAGTATTTT.

The rearrangement uses TRBV27 and TRBJ2-1; D perhaps matches TRBD1 (6 bases). This CDR3 region has 17 residues. Trimming cost V 8 bases and J 5 bases, with 25 bases left between them. Per germline, CDR1 MNHEY and CDR2 SMNVEV (reference sequence). CDR3 loop: CASAIALTGLRNNEQFF. Written as DNA, the CDR3 is TGTGCCAGCGCGATCGCCCTTACAGGGTTGAGGAACAATGAGCAGTTCTTC.

In its sample, this clone was seen once. The V and J genes are TRBV2 and TRBJ2-7; 12 nucleotides align to TRBD2. CDR1 and CDR2 from the germline V gene are SNHLY and FYNNEI. V gave up 4 bases and J gave up 1 base; unmatched junction bases: 17. This CDR3 spans 20 amino acids. Written as DNA, the CDR3 is TGTGCCAGCAGTGGAATTCGTCCCATCGGGACTAGCGGGTATTCCTACGAGCAGTACTTC. Translation gives CASSGIRPIGTSGYSYEQYF.

This clone was detected a few times. J is TRBJ1-1 and V is TRBV30; D remains unclear. The CDR3 has 13 residues. In germline, CDR1 is GTSNPN, CDR2 SVGIG (reference sequence). V was trimmed by 3 bases and J by 7 bases, leaving 15 bases between them. The CDR3: CAWSPVGVGEAFF. CDR3 nucleotide sequence: TGTGCCTGGAGCCCCGTCGGGGTAGGTGAAGCTTTCTTT.

The chain uses TRBV27 and TRBJ2-5; 10 bases align to TRBD2. Looked up from germline, CDR1 is MNHEY and CDR2 is SMNVEV (reference sequence). The CDR3 totals 16 residues. V gave up 3 bases and J gave up 1 base; unmatched junction bases: 5. The CDR3 sequence: CASSFIAGGPQETQYF. CDR3 DNA: TGTGCCAGCAGTTTTATAGCGGGAGGCCCCCAAGAGACCCAGTACTTC.

In its sample, this clone was seen once. The chain employs TRBV28 and TRBJ1-2, with D unresolved. Germline loops: CDR1 MDHEN, CDR2 SYDVKM. V was trimmed by 6 bases and J by 5 bases, leaving 7 bases between them. CDR3 length: 11 residues. The CDR3 DNA follows: TGTGCCAGCAGCCACCAGTATGGCTACACCTTC. Its protein is CASSHQYGYTF.

The chain uses TRBV7-8 and TRBJ1-5, with a weak D call TRBD1 (6 bases). Looked up from germline, CDR1 is SGHVS and CDR2 is FQNEAQ. CDR3 size: 17 residues. The ends were cut back, 5 bases at V and 6 bases at J, with 23 bases in the middle. DNA of the CDR3: TGTGCCAGCAGCAAGGGGGGGGGAAATCGCCCCAGTCAGCCCCAGCATTTT. This codes for CASSKGGGNRPSQPQHF.

The rearrangement uses TRBV9 and TRBJ2-3; TRBD1 agrees at 7 bases. Germline V gives CDR1 SGDLS, CDR2 YYNGEE. The CDR3 sequence is 15 residues long. Trimming removed 3 bases from V and 4 bases from J; junction bases left unmatched: 8. CDR3 loop: CASSGEGARSDTQYF. The CDR3 nucleotides read TGTGCCAGCAGCGGCGAGGGGGCCCGTTCAGATACGCAGTATTTT.